These 24 T cell receptor beta chains share one sample of origin, sequenced in a study of graft-versus-host responses after intestinal transplantation. TCRdb keeps only in-frame clones here, not all; method: immunoSEQ multiplex PCR. The sample has roughly 120,000 clones; roughly 93% are singletons. These receptors' targets are unknown. Sequencing used unstimulated CD4+ T cells sorted from spleen or lymph node cells, obtained before intestinal transplant. The receptors here all came from a human donor who received an intestinal transplant.

This sequence joins TRBV5-1 and TRBJ2-3, with TRBD1 identical over 8 bases. The ends lost 6 bases at V and 2 bases at J; junction bases unmatched: 5. The CDR3 has 14 residues. CDR1 is SGHRS, CDR2 YFSETQ, per germline. The CDR3 nucleotides read TGCGCCAGCACCCTGACAGGGGACACAGATACGCAGTATTTT. Protein product: CASTLTGDTDTQYF.

V gene TRBV7-9 combines with J gene TRBJ2-7; TRBD2 matches at 9 bases. J gave up 6 bases and V 1 base, and 4 bases lay outside the gene matches. Germline V gene data show CDR1 as SEHNR and CDR2 as FQNEAQ (reference sequence). CDR3 length: 14 residues. The CDR3 protein is CASSLGGTSSEQYF. DNA for the CDR3: TGTGCCAGCAGCTTAGGAGGGACTAGCAGCGAGCAGTACTTC.

The chain recombines TRBV5-1 with TRBJ2-3, with 11 bases lining up with TRBD2. The CDR3 is made up of 17 amino acids. V gave up 4 bases and J gave up 4 bases; unmatched junction bases: 11. Germline CDR1 and CDR2: SGHRS and YFSETQ. The CDR3 reads CASSLLAGVTVSDTQYF. DNA of the CDR3: TGCGCCAGCAGCCTACTAGCGGGAGTGACGGTCTCAGATACGCAGTATTTT.

The chain carries TRBV27 and TRBJ2-7, with TRBD2 as a possible D gene (6 bases). Germline values: CDR1 MNHEY, CDR2 SMNVEV (reference sequence). V was trimmed by 3 bases and J by 7 bases, leaving 13 bases between them. There are 13 residues in the CDR3. The CDR3 coding sequence is TGTGCCAGCAGTTTCCGAATTCGGGAGGAGCAGTACTTC. Translation gives CASSFRIREEQYF.

The genes are TRBV7-3 and TRBJ2-1; 11 nucleotides agree with TRBD2. The CDR3 is made up of 16 amino acids. CDR1 and CDR2 (germline): SGHTA, FQGTGA. V shed 0 bases and J 4 bases; nucleotides not matched to a gene: 2. The CDR3 DNA follows: TGTGCCAGCAGCTTAACCGGGACTAGCGGATACAATGAGCAGTTCTTC. Residues: CASSLTGTSGYNEQFF.

The V gene is TRBV6-5, the J gene TRBJ2-5; D remains ambiguous. Germline CDR1 and CDR2: MNHEY and SVGAGI. The CDR3 totals 13 residues. V was shortened by 2 bases and J by 4 bases, with 8 bases between the two germline ends. The CDR3 sequence is CASSYETRETQYF. The DNA for the CDR3 is TGTGCCAGCAGTTACGAAACCCGAGAGACCCAGTACTTC.

The chain carries TRBV28 and TRBJ1-5; D not resolved. The ends were cut back, 6 bases at V and 4 bases at J, with 7 bases in the middle. The germline gives CDR1 MDHEN, CDR2 SYDVKM. The CDR3 runs 12 residues. The CDR3 loop is CASSQLNQPQHF. CDR3 nucleotides: TGTGCCAGCAGCCAACTAAATCAGCCCCAGCATTTT.

The genes are TRBV6-1 and TRBJ2-1; a weak D match, TRBD1 (6 bases). CDR1 is MNHNS and CDR2 is SASEGT in the germline V gene. The V and J ends lost 6 bases and 5 bases respectively, with 8 bases between them. The CDR3 is made up of 12 amino acids. CDR3 in DNA: TGTGCCAGCAGGGACAGACACAATGAGCAGTTCTTC. Its translation: CASRDRHNEQFF.

The genes are TRBV4-1 and TRBJ2-4; D is possibly TRBD1 (6 bases). Germline assignment: CDR1 MGHRA and CDR2 YSYEKL. The V and J ends lost 0 bases and 4 bases respectively, with 22 bases between them. This CDR3 contains 19 residues. This CDR3 is CASSQDGGRGERGKNIQYF. The CDR3 bases are TGCGCCAGCAGCCAAGATGGGGGTAGAGGGGAGAGGGGGAAAAACATTCAGTACTTC.

The J gene is TRBJ2-6, the V gene TRBV6-5; D is uncertain. V shed 2 bases and J shed 0 bases, with 2 bases lying between them. The germline gives CDR1 MNHEY, CDR2 SVGAGI. The CDR3 runs to 14 residues. Here the CDR3 DNA reads TGTGCCAGCAGTTACCGCTCTGGGGCCAACGTCCTGACTTTC. The encoded protein is CASSYRSGANVLTF.

The CDR3, as DNA: TGTGCCAGCAGCGTAGACTCATATCAGCCCCAGCATTTT. It encodes CASSVDSYQPQHF. The V call is TRBV9, the J call TRBJ1-5; D is unclear. The ends were cut back, 0 bases at V and 5 bases at J, with 6 bases in the middle. The V gene's germline CDR1 is SGDLS and CDR2 YYNGEE. The length of the CDR3 is 13 residues.

V gene TRBV12-2 combines with J gene TRBJ2-1; the D call TRBD1 from the table was never checked on the DNA. TRBV12-2 is listed as a pseudogene. This CDR3 comprises 14 residues. The CDR3 sequence: CASRRRRGRGEQFF. In DNA, the CDR3 is TGTGCAAGTCGACGTAGGAGGGGGCGCGGTGAGCAGTTCTTC.

V and J are TRBV5-1 and TRBJ1-2, with 7 positions matching TRBD1. Germline trimming cut 3 bases from V and 2 bases from J; bases unmatched to any gene: 1. The CDR3 is made up of 13 amino acids. Germline-derived CDR1 and CDR2 are SGHRS and YFSETQ. CDR3 sequence (DNA): TGCGCCAGCAGCTCACAGGGGAACTATGGCTACACCTTC. Its protein is CASSSQGNYGYTF.

This rearrangement joins TRBV6-1 to TRBJ1-5, with D tentatively TRBD1 (6 bases). Germline V lookup: CDR1 MNHNS, CDR2 SASEGT. Trimming removed 3 bases from V and 4 bases from J, with 22 bases in between. This CDR3 is 18 amino acids long. CDR3 in DNA: TGTGCCAGCAGTGACATACACCTAATGACAGGCCGAAATCAGCCCCAGCATTTT. It is translated as CASSDIHLMTGRNQPQHF.

The chain uses TRBV10-2 and TRBJ2-1, with 7 bases matching TRBD2. V shed 6 bases, J shed 5 bases, and the junction held 10 bases outside the gene matches. CDR3 length equals 15 residues. The germline CDR1 and CDR2 sequences are WSHSY and SAAADI. DNA of the CDR3: TGCGCCAGCAGACAACAGACCGCGGGGGACAATGAGCAGTTCTTC. It translates to CASRQQTAGDNEQFF.

The J gene is TRBJ2-1, the V gene TRBV4-2; 9 bases fit TRBD2. Germline CDR1 LGHNA, CDR2 YNFKEQ. The CDR3 is made up of 16 amino acids. V was clipped by 1 base and J by 10 bases; unmatched bases: 11. The DNA of the CDR3 is TGTGCCAGCAGCCAAGGGAGTAGCGGGAGCCTTAGGGAGCAGTTCTTC. It yields the protein CASSQGSSGSLREQFF.

This rearrangement joins TRBV5-4 to TRBJ2-1; 10 positions match TRBD2. V was pared by 0 bases and J by 7 bases, with 4 bases of the junction left unmatched. The CDR3 is 15 amino acids. Germline V gene data show CDR1 as SGHNT and CDR2 as YYREEE (reference sequence). CDR3 DNA: TGTGCCAGCAGCTTGGGTTCTAGCGGGAGAAATGAGCAGTTCTTC. It encodes CASSLGSSGRNEQFF.

V and J are TRBV2 and TRBJ2-1; 8 nucleotides agree with TRBD2. The CDR3 length is 14 residues. Germline V gene sequence: CDR1 SNHLY, CDR2 FYNNEI. V dropped 5 bases and J dropped 4; count of bases not matched to a gene: 4. The CDR3 DNA follows: TGTGCCAGCAGTAGTACTAGCGGATACAATGAGCAGTTCTTC. Its protein product is CASSSTSGYNEQFF. The complete variable domain, with remaining parts taken from reference TRBV2 and TRBJ2-1, reads EPEVTQTPSHQVTQMGQEVILRCVPISNHLYFYWYRQILGQKVEFLVSFYNNEISEKSEIFDDQFSVERPDGSNFTLKIRSTKLEDSAMYFCASSSTSGYNEQFFGPGTRLTVL.

The chain joins TRBV10-3 to TRBJ1-2; no clear D. V shed 0 bases and J shed 4 bases, with 12 bases lying between them. This CDR3 is built from 15 residues. Germline V gives CDR1 ENHRY, CDR2 SYGVKD. The CDR3 DNA is TGTGCCATCAGTGAGTCGTTAGGGCCGATCTATGGCTACACCTTC. It encodes CAISESLGPIYGYTF.

The gene calls are TRBV28 and TRBJ1-1; D is ambiguous. V was trimmed by 5 bases and J by 2 bases, leaving 6 bases between them. This CDR3 is built from 12 residues. CDR1 is MDHEN, CDR2 SYDVKM, per germline. The CDR3 bases are TGTGCCAGCAGTCTTTCAAACACTGAAGCTTTCTTT. Its protein product is CASSLSNTEAFF.

This chain uses TRBV28 with TRBJ1-2, with TRBD1 identical over 7 bases. V lost 6 bases, J lost 1 base, and 5 bases stayed unmatched. The length of the CDR3 is 14 residues. Germline V gene data show CDR1 as MDHEN and CDR2 as SYDVKM. The CDR3 DNA reads as TGTGCCAGCAGCACGGGACAGCTTAACTATGGCTACACCTTC. Translated: CASSTGQLNYGYTF.

The rearrangement links TRBV7-8 to TRBJ2-4; D is perhaps TRBD2 (5 bases). The germline V gene has CDR1 SGHVS and CDR2 FQNEAQ. The CDR3 has 15 amino acids. V gave up 1 base and J gave up 7 bases, with 14 bases separating them. The CDR3, as DNA: TGTGCCAGCAGCTTAGATCCTGCGCGGGCTAACATTCAGTACTTC. Translating it yields CASSLDPARANIQYF. Complete variable domain (other parts from reference TRBV7-8 and TRBJ2-4): GAGVSQSPRYKVAKRGQDVALRCDPISGHVSLFWYQQALGQGPEFLTYFQNEAQLDKSGLPSDRFFAERPEGSVSTLKIQRTQQEDSAVYLCASSLDPARANIQYFGAGTRLSVL.

The chain is built from TRBV7-9 and TRBJ2-7, with 11 bases aligning to TRBD2. This CDR3 has 15 residues. From germline, CDR1 is SEHNR and CDR2 FQNEAQ (reference sequence). With V trimmed by 0 bases and J by 3 bases, 1 base remained unmatched. CDR3 coding DNA: TGTGCCAGCAGCTTAGCCGGACTAGCGGGCTACGAGCAGTACTTC. It is translated as CASSLAGLAGYEQYF.

CDR3 region: CASSRTGANYEQYF. The CDR3 nucleotides are TGTGCCAGCAGTAGGACAGGGGCTAACTACGAGCAGTACTTC. The rearrangement uses TRBV28 and TRBJ2-7; 9 bases fit TRBD1. V shed 5 bases and J 3 bases; nucleotides not matched to a gene: 5. The CDR3 runs 14 residues. CDR1 and CDR2 (germline): MDHEN, SYDVKM. Drawing the rest from reference TRBV28 and TRBJ2-7, the complete variable domain is DVKVTQSSRYLVKRTGEKVFLECVQDMDHENMFWYRQDPGLGLRLIYFSYDVKMKEKGDIPEGYSVSREKKERFSLILESASTNQTSMYLCASSRTGANYEQYFGPGTRLTVT.